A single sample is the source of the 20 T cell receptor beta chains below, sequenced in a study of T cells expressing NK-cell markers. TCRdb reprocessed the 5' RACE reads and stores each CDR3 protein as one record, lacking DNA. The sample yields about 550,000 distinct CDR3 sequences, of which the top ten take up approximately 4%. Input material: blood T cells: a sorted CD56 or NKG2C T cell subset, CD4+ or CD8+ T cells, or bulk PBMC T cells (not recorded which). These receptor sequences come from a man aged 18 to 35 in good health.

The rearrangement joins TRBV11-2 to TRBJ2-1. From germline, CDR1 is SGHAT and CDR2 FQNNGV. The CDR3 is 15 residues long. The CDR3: CASSRQVSSYNEQFF. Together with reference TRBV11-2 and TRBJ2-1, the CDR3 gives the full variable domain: EAGVAQSPRYKIIEKRQSVAFWCNPISGHATLYWYQQILGQGPKLLIQFQNNGVVDDSQLPKDRFSAERLKGVDSTLKIQPAKLEDSAVYLCASSRQVSSYNEQFFGPGTRLTVL.

CDR3 amino acids: CASSLPGLWGNEQFF. The V and J genes are TRBV12-3 or TRBV12-4 and TRBJ2-1; lacking DNA, the TRBD2 call made by TCRdb goes unchecked. The CDR3 sequence is 15 residues long.

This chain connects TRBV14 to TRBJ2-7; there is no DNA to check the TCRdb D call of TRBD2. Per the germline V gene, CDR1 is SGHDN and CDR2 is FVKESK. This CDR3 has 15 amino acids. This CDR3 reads CASSRRLAGGYEQYF.

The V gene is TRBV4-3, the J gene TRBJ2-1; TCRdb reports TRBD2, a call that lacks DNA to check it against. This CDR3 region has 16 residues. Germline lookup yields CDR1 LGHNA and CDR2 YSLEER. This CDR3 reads CASSQDRQGPSDEQFF.

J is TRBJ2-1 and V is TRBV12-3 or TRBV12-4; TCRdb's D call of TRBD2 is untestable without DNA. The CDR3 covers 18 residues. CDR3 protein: CASSLARGSSGNYNEQFF.

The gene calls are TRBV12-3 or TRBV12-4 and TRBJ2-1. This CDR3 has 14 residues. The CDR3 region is CASSFSGIHNEQFF.

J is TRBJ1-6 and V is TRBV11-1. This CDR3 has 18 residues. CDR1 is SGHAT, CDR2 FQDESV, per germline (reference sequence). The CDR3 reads CASSLAAGRPSYNSPLHF.

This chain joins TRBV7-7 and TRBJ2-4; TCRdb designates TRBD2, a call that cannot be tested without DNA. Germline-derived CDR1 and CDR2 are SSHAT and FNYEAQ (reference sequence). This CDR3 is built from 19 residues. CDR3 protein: CASSLAAEERCLAKNIQYF.

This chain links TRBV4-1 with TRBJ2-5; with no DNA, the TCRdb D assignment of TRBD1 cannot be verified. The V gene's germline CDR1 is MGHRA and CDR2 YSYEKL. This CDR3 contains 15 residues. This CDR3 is CASSDLGAPQETQYF.

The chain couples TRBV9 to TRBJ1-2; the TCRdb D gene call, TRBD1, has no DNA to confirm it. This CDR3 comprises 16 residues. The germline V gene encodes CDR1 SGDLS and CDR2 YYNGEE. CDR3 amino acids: CASSVGGDPLLSGYTF.

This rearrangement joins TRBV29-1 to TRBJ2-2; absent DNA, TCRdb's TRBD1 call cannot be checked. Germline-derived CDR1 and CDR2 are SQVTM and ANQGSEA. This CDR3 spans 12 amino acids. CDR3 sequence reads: CSAPTSTGELFF.

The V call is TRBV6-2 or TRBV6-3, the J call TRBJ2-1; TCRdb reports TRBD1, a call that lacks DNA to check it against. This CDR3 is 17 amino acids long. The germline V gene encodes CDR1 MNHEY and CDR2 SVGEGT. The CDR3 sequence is CASSYSHGTRESNEQFF.

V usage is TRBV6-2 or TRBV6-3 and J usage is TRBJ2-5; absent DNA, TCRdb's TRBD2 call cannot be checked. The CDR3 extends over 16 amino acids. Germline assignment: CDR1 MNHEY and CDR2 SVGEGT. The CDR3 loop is CASSWGPPPGGETQYF.

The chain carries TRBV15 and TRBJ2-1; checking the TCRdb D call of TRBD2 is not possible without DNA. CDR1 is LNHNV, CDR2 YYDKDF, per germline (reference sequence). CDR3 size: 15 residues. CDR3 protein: CATSRSGNINNEQFF.

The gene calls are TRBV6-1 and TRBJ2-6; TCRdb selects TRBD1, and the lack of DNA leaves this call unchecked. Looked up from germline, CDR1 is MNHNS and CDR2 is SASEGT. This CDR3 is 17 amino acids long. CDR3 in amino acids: CASTGDRPNSGANVLTF.

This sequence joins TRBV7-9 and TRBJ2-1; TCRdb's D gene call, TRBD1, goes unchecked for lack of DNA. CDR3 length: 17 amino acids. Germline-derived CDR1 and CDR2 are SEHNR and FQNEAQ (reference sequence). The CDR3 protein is CASSPRGGLSNYNEQFF.

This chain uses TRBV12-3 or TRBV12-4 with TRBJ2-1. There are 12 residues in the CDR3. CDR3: CASMKEWNEQFF.

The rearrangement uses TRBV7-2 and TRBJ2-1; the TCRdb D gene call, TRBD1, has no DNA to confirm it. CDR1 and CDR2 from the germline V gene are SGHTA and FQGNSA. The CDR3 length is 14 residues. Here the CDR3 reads CASSDSGQPLEQFF.

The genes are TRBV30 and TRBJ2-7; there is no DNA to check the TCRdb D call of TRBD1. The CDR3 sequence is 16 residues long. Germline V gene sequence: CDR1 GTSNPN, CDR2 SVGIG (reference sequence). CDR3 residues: CAWSRSELTGAYEQYF. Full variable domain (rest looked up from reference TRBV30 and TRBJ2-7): SQTIHQWPATLVQPVGSPLSLECTVEGTSNPNLYWYRQAAGRGLQLLFYSVGIGQISSEVPQNLSASRPQDRQFILSSKKLLLSDSGFYLCAWSRSELTGAYEQYFGPGTRLTVT.

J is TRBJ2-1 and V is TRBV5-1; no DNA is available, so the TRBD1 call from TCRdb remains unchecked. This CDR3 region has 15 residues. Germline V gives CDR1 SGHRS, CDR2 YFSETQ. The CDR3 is CASSLRGAFYNEQFF. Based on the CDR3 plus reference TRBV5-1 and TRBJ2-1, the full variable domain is KAGVTQTPRYLIKTRGQQVTLSCSPISGHRSVSWYQQTPGQGLQFLFEYFSETQRNKGNFPGRFSGRQFSNSRSEMNVSTLELGDSALYLCASSLRGAFYNEQFFGPGTRLTVL.